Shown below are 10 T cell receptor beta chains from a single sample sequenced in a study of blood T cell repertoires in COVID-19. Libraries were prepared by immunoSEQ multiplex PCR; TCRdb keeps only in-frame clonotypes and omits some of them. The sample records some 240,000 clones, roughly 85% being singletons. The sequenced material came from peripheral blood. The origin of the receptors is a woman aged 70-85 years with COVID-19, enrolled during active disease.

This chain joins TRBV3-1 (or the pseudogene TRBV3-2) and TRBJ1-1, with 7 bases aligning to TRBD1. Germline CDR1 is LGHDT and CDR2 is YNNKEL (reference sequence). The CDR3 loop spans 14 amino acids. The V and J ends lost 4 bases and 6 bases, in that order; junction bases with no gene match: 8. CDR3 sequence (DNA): TGTGCCAGCAGCCTCACAGGGGCTGTTGCTGAAGCTTTCTTT. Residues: CASSLTGAVAEAFF.

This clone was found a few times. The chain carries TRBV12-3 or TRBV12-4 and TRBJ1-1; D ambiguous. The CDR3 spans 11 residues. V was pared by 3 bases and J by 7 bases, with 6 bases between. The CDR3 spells CASSLRSEAFF. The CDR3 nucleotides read TGTGCCAGCAGTTTGAGGAGTGAAGCTTTCTTT.

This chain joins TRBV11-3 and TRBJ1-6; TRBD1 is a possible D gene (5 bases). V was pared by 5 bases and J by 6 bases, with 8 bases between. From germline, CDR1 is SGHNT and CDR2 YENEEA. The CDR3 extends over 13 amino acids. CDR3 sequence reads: CASSDRLNSPLHF. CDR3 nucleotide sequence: TGTGCCAGCAGCGACAGACTTAATTCACCCCTCCACTTT.

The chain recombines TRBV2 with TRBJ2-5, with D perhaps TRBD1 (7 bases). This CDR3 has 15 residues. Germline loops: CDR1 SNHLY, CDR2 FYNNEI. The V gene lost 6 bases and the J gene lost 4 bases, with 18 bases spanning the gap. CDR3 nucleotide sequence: TGTGCCAGCAGGGGACTGGGGGCAGGGGGAGAGACCCAGTACTTC. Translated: CASRGLGAGGETQYF.

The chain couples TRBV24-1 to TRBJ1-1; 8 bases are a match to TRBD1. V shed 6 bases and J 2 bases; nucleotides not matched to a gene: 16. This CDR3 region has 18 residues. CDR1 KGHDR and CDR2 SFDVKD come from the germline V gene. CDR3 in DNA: TGTGCCACCAGTTCATCGATCGGGCAGGGGGCAGGAAACACTGAAGCTTTCTTT. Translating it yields CATSSSIGQGAGNTEAFF.

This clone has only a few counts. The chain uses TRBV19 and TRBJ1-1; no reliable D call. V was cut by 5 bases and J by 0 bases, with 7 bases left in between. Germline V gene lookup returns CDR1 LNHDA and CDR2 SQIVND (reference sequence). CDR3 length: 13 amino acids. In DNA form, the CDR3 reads TGTGCCAGTAGTCAAGGAGTGAACACTGAAGCTTTCTTT. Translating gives CASSQGVNTEAFF.

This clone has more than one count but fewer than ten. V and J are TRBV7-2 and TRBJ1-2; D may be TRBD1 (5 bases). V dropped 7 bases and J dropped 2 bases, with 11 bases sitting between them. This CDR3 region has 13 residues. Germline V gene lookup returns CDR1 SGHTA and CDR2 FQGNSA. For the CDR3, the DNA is TGTGCCAGCATGCAGGGAAGAAACTATGGCTACACCTTC. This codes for CASMQGRNYGYTF.

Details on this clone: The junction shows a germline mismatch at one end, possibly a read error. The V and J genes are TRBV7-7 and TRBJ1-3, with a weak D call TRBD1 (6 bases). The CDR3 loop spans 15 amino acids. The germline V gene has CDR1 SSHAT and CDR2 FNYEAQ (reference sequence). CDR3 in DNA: TGTGCTAGCAGCTTGGAAACAGGGTTTGGAAACACCATATATTTT. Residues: CASSLETGFGNTIYF.

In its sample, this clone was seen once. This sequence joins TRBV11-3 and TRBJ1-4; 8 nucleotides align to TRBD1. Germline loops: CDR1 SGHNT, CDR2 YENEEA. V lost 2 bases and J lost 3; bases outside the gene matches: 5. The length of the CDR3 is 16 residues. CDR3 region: CASSLRQGFPNEKLFF. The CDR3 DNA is TGTGCCAGCAGCTTAAGACAGGGGTTCCCTAATGAAAAACTGTTTTTT.

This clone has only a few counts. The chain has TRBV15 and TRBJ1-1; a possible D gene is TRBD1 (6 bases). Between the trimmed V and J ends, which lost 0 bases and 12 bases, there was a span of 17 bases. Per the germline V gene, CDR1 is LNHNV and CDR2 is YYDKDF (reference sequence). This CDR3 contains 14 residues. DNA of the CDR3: TGTGCCACCAGCAGAGATCGTTGGGCAGGGGAAACTTTCTTT. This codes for CATSRDRWAGETFF.